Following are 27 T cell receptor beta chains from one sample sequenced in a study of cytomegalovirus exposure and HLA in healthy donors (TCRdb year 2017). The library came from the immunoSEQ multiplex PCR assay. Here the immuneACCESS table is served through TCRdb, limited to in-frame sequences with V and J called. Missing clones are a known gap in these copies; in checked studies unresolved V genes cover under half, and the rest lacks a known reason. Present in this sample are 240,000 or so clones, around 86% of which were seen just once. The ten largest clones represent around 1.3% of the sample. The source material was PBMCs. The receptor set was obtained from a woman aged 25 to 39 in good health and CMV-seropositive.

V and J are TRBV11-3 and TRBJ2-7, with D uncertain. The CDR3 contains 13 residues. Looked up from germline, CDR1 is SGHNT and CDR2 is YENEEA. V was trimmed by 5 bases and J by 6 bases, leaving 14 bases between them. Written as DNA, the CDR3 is TGTGCCAGCAGCGTCCCCGTGGGCCCCGAGCAGTACTTC. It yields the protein CASSVPVGPEQYF.

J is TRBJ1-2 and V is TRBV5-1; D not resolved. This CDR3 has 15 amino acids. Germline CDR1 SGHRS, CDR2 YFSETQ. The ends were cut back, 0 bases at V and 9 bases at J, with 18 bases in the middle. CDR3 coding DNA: TGCGCCAGCAGCTTGGTGGGCCTCGAACCCCCAAGCTACACCTTC. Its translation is CASSLVGLEPPSYTF.

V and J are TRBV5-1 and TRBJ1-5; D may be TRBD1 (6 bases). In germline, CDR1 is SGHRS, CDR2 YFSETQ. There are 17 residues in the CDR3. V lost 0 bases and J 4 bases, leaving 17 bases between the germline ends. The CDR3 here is CASSLGEGGAGNQPQHF. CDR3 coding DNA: TGCGCCAGCAGCTTGGGTGAAGGGGGAGCGGGAAATCAGCCCCAGCATTTT.

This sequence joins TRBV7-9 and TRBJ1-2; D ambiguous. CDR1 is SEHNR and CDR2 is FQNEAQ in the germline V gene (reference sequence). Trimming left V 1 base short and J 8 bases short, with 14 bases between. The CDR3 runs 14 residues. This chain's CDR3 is CASSLGAVQRGYTF. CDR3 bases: TGTGCCAGCAGCTTAGGTGCGGTCCAGCGGGGCTACACCTTC.

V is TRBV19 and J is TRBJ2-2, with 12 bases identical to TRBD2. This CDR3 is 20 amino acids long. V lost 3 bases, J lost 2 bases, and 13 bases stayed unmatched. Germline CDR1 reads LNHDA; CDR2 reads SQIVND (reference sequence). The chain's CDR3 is CASSILSSSGRDINTGELFF. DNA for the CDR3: TGTGCCAGTAGTATCTTGTCGTCTAGCGGGAGGGATATAAACACCGGGGAGCTGTTTTTT.

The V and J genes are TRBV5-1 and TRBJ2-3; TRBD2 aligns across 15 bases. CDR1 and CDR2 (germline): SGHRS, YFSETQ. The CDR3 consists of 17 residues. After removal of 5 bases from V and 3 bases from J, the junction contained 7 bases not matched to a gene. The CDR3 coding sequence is TGCGCCAGCAGACCCTGGACTAGCGGGAGGGGGACAGATACGCAGTATTTT. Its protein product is CASRPWTSGRGTDTQYF.

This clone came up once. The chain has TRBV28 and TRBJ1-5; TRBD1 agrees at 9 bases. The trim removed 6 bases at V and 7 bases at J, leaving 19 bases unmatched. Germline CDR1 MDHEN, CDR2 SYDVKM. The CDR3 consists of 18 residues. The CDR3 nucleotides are TGTGCCAGCAGCCTCTTTTCTGTAAGGACAGGGGTAAGGCAGCCCCAGCATTTT. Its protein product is CASSLFSVRTGVRQPQHF.

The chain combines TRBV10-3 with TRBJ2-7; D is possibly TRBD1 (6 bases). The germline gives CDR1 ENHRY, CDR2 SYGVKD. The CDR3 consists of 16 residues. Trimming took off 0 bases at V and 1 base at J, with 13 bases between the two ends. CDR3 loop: CAISESAGVGSYEQYF. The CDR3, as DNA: TGTGCCATCAGTGAGTCAGCAGGGGTAGGGTCCTACGAGCAGTACTTC.

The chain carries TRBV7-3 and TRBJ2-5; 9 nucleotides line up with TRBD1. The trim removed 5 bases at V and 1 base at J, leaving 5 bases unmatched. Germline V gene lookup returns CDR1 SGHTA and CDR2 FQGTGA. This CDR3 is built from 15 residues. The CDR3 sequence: CASSTGTGPQETQYF. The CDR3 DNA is TGTGCCAGCAGCACCGGGACAGGGCCCCAAGAGACCCAGTACTTC.

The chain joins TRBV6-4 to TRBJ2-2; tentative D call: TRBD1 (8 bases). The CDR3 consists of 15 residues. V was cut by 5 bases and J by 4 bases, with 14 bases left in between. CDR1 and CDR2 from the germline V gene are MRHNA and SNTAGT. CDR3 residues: CASSPQGGSTGELFF. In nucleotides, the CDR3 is TGTGCCAGCAGTCCACAGGGGGGGAGCACCGGGGAGCTGTTTTTT.

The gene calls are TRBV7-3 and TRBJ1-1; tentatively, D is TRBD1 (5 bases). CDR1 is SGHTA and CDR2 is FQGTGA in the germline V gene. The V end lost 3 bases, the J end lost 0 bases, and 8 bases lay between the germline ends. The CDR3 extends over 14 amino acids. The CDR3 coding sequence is TGTGCCAGCAGCTTCGGACACATGAACACTGAAGCTTTCTTT. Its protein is CASSFGHMNTEAFF.

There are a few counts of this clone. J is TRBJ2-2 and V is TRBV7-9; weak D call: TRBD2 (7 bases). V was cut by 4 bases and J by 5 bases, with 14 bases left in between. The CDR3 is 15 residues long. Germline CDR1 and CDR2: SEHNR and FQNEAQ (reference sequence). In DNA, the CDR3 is TGTGCCAGCAGCTCGCATAGGGGGGGAACCGGGGAGCTGTTTTTT. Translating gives CASSSHRGGTGELFF. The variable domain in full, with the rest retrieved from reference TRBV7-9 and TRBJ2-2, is DTGVSQNPRHKITKRGQNVTFRCDPISEHNRLYWYRQTLGQGPEFLTYFQNEAQLEKSRLLSDRFSAERPKGSFSTLEIQRTEQGDSAMYLCASSSHRGGTGELFFGEGSRLTVL.

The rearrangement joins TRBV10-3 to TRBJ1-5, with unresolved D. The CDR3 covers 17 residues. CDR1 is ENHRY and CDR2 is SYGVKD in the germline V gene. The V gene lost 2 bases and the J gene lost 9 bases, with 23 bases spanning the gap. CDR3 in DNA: TGTGCCATCAGTGAGGACTATTATGGGAGGGCTGATTCGCCCCAGCATTTT. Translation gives CAISEDYYGRADSPQHF.

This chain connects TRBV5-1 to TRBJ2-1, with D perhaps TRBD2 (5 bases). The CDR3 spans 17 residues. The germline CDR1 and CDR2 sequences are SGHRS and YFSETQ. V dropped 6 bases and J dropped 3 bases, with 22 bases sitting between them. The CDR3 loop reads CASTPVVVGGHYNEQFF. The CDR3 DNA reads TGCGCCAGCACCCCAGTTGTGGTGGGCGGGCACTACAATGAGCAGTTCTTC.

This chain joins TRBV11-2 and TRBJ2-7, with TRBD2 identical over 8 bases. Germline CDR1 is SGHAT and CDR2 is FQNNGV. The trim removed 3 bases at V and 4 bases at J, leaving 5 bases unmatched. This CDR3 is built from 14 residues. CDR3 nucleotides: TGTGCCAGCAGCTTCGGGGGGGAGAGATACGAGCAGTACTTC. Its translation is CASSFGGERYEQYF.

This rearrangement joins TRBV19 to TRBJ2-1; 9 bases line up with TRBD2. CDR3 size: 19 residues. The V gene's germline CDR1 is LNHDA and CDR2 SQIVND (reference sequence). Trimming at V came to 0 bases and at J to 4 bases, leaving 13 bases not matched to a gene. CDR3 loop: CASSIDTWVAGGQYNEQFF. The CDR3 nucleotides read TGTGCCAGTAGTATAGACACTTGGGTGGCGGGAGGGCAATACAATGAGCAGTTCTTC.

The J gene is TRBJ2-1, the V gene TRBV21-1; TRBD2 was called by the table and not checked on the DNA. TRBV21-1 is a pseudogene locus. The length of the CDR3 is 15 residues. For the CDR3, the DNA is TGTGCCACCACACGCAAGGACTTATCCTACAATGAGCAGTTCTTC. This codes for CATTRKDLSYNEQFF.

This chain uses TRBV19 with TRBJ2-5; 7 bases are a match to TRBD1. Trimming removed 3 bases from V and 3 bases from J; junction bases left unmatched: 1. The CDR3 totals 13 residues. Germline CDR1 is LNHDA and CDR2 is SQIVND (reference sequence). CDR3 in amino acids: CASSIQGEETQYF. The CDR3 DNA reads TGTGCCAGTAGTATCCAGGGGGAAGAGACCCAGTACTTC.

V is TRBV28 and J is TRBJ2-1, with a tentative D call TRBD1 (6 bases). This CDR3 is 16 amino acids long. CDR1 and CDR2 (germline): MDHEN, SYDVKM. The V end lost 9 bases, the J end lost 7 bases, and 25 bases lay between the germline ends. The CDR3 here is CASSPTRGRFWNEQFF. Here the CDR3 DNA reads TGTGCCAGTAGCCCGACCAGGGGACGGTTCTGGAATGAGCAGTTCTTC.

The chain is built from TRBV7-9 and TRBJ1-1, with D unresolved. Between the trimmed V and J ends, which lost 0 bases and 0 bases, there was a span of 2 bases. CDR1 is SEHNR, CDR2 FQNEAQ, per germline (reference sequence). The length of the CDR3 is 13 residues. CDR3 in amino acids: CASSLAMNTEAFF. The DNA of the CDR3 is TGTGCCAGCAGCTTAGCTATGAACACTGAAGCTTTCTTT. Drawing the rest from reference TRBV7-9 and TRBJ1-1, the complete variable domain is DTGVSQNPRHKITKRGQNVTFRCDPISEHNRLYWYRQTLGQGPEFLTYFQNEAQLEKSRLLSDRFSAERPKGSFSTLEIQRTEQGDSAMYLCASSLAMNTEAFFGQGTRLTVV.

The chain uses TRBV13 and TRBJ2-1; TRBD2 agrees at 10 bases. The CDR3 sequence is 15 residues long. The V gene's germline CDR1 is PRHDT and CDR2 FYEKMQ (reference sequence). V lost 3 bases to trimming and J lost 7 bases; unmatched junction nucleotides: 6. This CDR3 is CASSLLLAGRNEQFF. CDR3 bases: TGTGCCAGCAGCTTGCTACTAGCGGGAAGGAATGAGCAGTTCTTC.

The DNA of the CDR3 is TGTGCCACCAGCAGAGATCCCGGGTTCACTGAAGCTTTCTTT. Amino acids: CATSRDPGFTEAFF. The rearrangement uses TRBV15 and TRBJ1-1; D not resolved. Per germline, CDR1 LNHNV and CDR2 YYDKDF (reference sequence). The CDR3 has 14 amino acids. Trimming took 0 bases from V and 4 from J, leaving 9 bases between them.

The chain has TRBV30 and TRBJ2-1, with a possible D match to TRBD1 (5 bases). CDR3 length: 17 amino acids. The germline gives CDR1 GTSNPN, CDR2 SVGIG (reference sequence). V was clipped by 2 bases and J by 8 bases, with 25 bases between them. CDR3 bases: TGTGCCTGGAGTTTTCAAACTGGGGCAGGGATCGGGTATGAGCAGTTCTTC. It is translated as CAWSFQTGAGIGYEQFF.

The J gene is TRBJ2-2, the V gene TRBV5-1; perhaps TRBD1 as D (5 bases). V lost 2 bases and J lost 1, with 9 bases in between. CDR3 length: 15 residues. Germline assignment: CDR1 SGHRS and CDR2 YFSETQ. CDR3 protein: CASSLYQGNTGELFF. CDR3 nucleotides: TGCGCCAGCAGCTTATATCAGGGGAACACCGGGGAGCTGTTTTTT.

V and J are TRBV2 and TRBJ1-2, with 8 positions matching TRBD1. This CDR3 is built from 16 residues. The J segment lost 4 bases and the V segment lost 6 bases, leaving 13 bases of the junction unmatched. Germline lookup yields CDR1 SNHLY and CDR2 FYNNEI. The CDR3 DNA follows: TGTGCCAGCAGGTGGGAGACAGGGGAGGCCGTCTATGGCTACACCTTC. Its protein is CASRWETGEAVYGYTF.

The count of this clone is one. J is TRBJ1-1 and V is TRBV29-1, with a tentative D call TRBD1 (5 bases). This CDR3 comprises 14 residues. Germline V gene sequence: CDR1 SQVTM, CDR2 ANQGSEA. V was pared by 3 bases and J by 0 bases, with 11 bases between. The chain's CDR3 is CSVDVGVLNTEAFF. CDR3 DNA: TGCAGCGTTGACGTAGGGGTCCTGAACACTGAAGCTTTCTTT.

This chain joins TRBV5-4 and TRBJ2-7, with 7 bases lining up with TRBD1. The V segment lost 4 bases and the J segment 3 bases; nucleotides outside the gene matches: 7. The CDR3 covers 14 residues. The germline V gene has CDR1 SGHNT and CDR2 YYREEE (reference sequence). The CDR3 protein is CASSQRDSHYEQYF. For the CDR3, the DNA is TGTGCCAGCAGCCAACGGGACAGCCACTACGAGCAGTACTTC.